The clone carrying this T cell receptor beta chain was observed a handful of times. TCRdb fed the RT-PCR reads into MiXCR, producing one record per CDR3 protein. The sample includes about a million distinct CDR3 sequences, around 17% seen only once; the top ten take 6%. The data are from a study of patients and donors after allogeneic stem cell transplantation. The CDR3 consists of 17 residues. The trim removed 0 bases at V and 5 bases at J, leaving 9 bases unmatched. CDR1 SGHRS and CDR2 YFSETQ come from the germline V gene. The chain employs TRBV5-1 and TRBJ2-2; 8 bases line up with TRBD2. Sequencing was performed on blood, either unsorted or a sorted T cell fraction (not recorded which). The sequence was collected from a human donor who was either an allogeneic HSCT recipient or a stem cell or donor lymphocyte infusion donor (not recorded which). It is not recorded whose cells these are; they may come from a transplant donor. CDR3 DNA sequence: TGCGCCAGCAGCTTGGGAGGAGCTAGCGGGCAAACCGGGGAGCTGTTTTTT. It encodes CASSLGGASGQTGELFF.